This T cell receptor beta chain was found in a study of CD8+CD57+ T cells in acquired aplastic anemia (dated by TCRdb to the late 2010s). Study-level background: On average, sorted CD4+ and CD8+ cells yielded about 3 ug of extracted DNA, with a range of about 0.17 to 27.4 ug. CD8+CD57+ expansion was defined as a frequency above the mean frequency observed in healthy subjects.

Genomic DNA served as template for TCR beta VDJ combination and CDR3 sequence profiling. TCR repertoire sequencing was run on an Illumina HiSeq 2000. As for the original processing: TRBV/TRBJ rearrangement plots, CDR3 size and DJ length profiles, and Simpson's diversity index were used to assess repertoires. The most abundant DNA sequence in the deep sequencing data was defined as the immunodominant clone. CDR3 amino acid sequences were screened for sharing across subjects and were compared with published repertoires and the VDJdb database. The public reads were reanalyzed by TCRdb: fastp trimming at Q25, MiXCR alignment, in-frame beta chains only. All rows with the same CDR3 protein become a single entry with the most common DNA and genes. The authors' filters were not applied to this entry. This sample has around 500,000 distinct CDR3 sequences in its table, and over 25% of those were observed once. Clones ranked in the top ten supply roughly 0.89% of the sample.

Findings and caveats that apply to the study as a whole: Fewer than 35 CD8+ CDR3 sequences were found to be shared between patients and controls, but these sequences appeared to be highly expressed in patients and within the immunodominant clones of the patients. Between patients and healthy controls, no significant difference in CD8+ Simpson's diversity was found (P=0.060).

This clonotype was recorded many times. Its antigen is currently not known. No per-base quality is available; no much larger clone lies one base away. From cysteine to phenylalanine, the CDR3 is 14 amino acids long. The DNA shown is the 42-base CDR3, in frame from base 1. V loses 6 bases, J loses 5 bases, and the germline ends lie 16 bases apart. CDR1 and CDR2, looked up from the germline V gene (reference sequence), are SEHNR and FQNEAQ. The patients picked for sequencing were ones in whom flow cytometry had shown an expansion of CD8+CD57+ cells. All patients had severe acquired aplastic anemia diagnosed by International Study of Aplastic Anemia and Agranulocytosis and Camitta criteria. No patient had received any therapy when blood was sampled. The study deep-sequenced TCR repertoires of sorted CD4+ and CD8+ blood T cells from severe aplastic anemia patients and healthy subjects. In the USA, patient enrollment took place under clinicaltrials.gov protocols 00001620, 01623167, 00001397, 00071045, 00081523 and 00961064. Ficoll-Paque density gradient centrifugation was used to isolate peripheral blood mononuclear cells. Before DNA extraction, CD4+ and CD8+ T cells were sorted with FACS or magnetic beads.

The sequenced sample consisted of sorted CD4+, CD8+, or CD8+CD57+ T cells (not recorded which) from PBMCs. The TCR originated in a human donor with aplastic anemia. Recombination connected TRBV7-9 to TRBJ2-5; a confident D gene designation cannot be given. Here is the DNA: TGTGCCAGCAGTCTGATGCCTCAAGGGGAGACCCAGTACTTC. Translated, it reads CASSLMPQGETQYF.